This TCR beta chain was profiled in a study of blood T cells in healthy people across ages. General study results and limits: There were more naive CD4+ cells and higher diversity in long-lived donors than in aged donors. Possibly, changes in expanded clonotypes were confounded because donor CMV status was unknown.

Trimming took 4 bases from V and 4 from J; bases not matched to a gene: 8. Germline assignment: CDR1 MNHEY and CDR2 SMNVEV (reference sequence). The CDR3 extends over 15 amino acids. The second PCR ran roughly 7 to 12 cycles with a sample-barcoded 5' primer and J-beta primers. TCRdb re-called the 5' RACE reads with MiXCR, one entry per CDR3 protein. Here the sample spans about 1.8 million distinct CDR3 sequences, around 50% being singletons. The sample holds a few counts of this clonotype. Its antigen is unknown. Staff drew roughly 10 milliliters of peripheral blood from each donor. The material sequenced was blood. The chain is built from TRBV27 and TRBJ2-5, with 8 positions matching TRBD1. This TCR came from a woman in her thirties or forties in good health. The CDR3 coding sequence is TGTGCCAGCAGTTCAGGACAGGGATGGGGAGAGACCCAGTACTTC. Amino acids: CASSSGQGWGETQYF.